A selection of T cell receptor beta chains follows, all from one sample in a study of blood T cell repertoires in COVID-19. The repertoire was sequenced with immunoSEQ multiplex PCR; TCRdb's copy has only in-frame clones and lacks some. The sample holds tens of thousands of clones, about 90% seen once. The source material was peripheral blood. These receptors all stem from a man between 60 and 75 years old with acute or convalescent COVID-19. The CDR3 runs from the conserved cysteine through the conserved F or W. A D gene is named only where the DNA matches it firmly. A row's size may be missing; if present it is once, few, many or a size class.

v_call,j_call,clone_size,d_call,cdr3_nt,cdr3_aa
TRBV15,TRBJ1-3,.,.,TGTGCCACCAGCAGAGCTGCGGGCCTTGTCTCTGGAAACACCATATATTTT,CATSRAAGLVSGNTIYF
TRBV6-5,TRBJ1-6,.,.,TGTGCCAGCAGGATGGGCCGAAGAAATTCACCCCTCCACTTT,CASRMGRRNSPLHF
TRBV24-1,TRBJ2-3,.,.,TGTGCCACCAGTGGAGGGGGGGCAGATACGCAGTATTTT,CATSGGGADTQYF
TRBV7-3,TRBJ1-2,.,.,TGTGCCAGCAGCTTAACACCAGGGTTGGACTACACCTTC,CASSLTPGLDYTF
TRBV7-9,TRBJ2-1,.,TRBD2,TGTGCCAGCAGCTTTACTAGCGGGAGTATTGATGAGCAGTTCTTC,CASSFTSGSIDEQFF
TRBV5-1,TRBJ1-4,many,TRBD1,TGCGCCAGCAGCTTGAGGGGACAGGGGAACGAAAAACTGTTTTTT,CASSLRGQGNEKLFF
TRBV10-3,TRBJ1-3,.,.,TGTGCCATCAGTGAGTTCGCAGGGGCGGCAGGAAACACCATATATTTT,CAISEFAGAAGNTIYF
TRBV5-5,TRBJ2-5,.,.,TGTGCCAGCAGCTTACGGGTACAAGAGACCCAGTACTTC,CASSLRVQETQYF
TRBV4-1,TRBJ1-2,.,TRBD1,TGCGCCAGCAGTCGTGGGACAGGGTTCAACTATGGCTACACCTTC,CASSRGTGFNYGYTF
TRBV2,TRBJ2-1,.,.,TGTGCCAGCAGTGGGGTTCAGCGGCCACAATACAATGAGCAGTTCTTC,CASSGVQRPQYNEQFF
TRBV27,TRBJ1-5,.,.,TGTGCCAGCAGTTTGTTCTCGATGACAGGTAGCAATCAGCCCCAGCATTTT,CASSLFSMTGSNQPQHF
TRBV4-1,TRBJ1-3,few,.,TGCGCCAGCAGCCAAGTTCCGGCTGGCAGGGGAAACTCTGGAAACACCATATATTTT,CASSQVPAGRGNSGNTIYF
TRBV28,TRBJ2-6,.,.,TGTGCCAGCAGTTTATGGGGGGGGCCTGATACTGGGGCCAACGTCCTGACTTTC,CASSLWGGPDTGANVLTF
TRBV27,TRBJ2-7,.,TRBD1,TGTGCCAGCAGACCGACAGGGGGCTACGAGCAGTACTTC,CASRPTGGYEQYF
TRBV4-2,TRBJ1-4,.,.,TGTGCCAGCAGCGGGGTGGGGGCTAATAATGAAAAACTGTTTTTT,CASSGVGANNEKLFF
TRBV11-2,TRBJ1-6,.,.,TGTGCCAGCAGCTTATTCGCCAGGGGAGTCTCACCCCTCCACTTT,CASSLFARGVSPLHF